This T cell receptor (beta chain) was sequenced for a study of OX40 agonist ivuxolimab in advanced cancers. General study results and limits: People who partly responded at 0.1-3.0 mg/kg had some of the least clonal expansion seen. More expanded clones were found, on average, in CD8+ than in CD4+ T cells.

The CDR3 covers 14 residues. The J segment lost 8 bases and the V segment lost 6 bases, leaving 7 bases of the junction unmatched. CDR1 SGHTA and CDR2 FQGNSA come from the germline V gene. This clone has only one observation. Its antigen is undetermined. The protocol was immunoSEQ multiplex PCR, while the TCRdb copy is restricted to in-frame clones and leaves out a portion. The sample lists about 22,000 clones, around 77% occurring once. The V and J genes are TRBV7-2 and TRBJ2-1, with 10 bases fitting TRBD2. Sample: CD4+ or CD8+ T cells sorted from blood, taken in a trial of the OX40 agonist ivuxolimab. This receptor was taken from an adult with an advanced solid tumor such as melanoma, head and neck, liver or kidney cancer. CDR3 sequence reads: CASRTSGVFYEQFF. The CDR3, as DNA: TGTGCCAGCAGAACTAGCGGGGTTTTTTATGAGCAGTTCTTC.